This TCR beta chain was recorded in a study of monozygotic twins with inflammatory bowel disease. One entry per CDR3 protein, without DNA, is what TCRdb gives after re-calling the 5' RACE reads. The sample is made up of 300,000 to 350,000 distinct CDR3 sequences, and the top ten hold approximately 2% of it. Germline CDR1 reads GTSNPN; CDR2 reads SVGIG (reference sequence). The CDR3 has 14 amino acids. As for this clonotype: Its cognate antigen is unknown.

Findings and caveats of the study: Part of the variability in patient repertoires may have come from differing immunosuppressive treatments.

The sequence was obtained from a human donor with ulcerative colitis or Crohn's disease, or a healthy co-twin of an affected twin (not recorded which). Source material: blood. The rearrangement joins TRBV30 to TRBJ2-2. CDR3 sequence reads: CAWSVTPNTGELFF.